This TCR beta chain originates from a study of T cells in Graves' hyperthyroidism and ophthalmopathy. Study-wide results and caveats: In simple terms, a model built on 13 V-J features told ophthalmopathy apart from stable hyperthyroidism.

In its sample, this clonotype was seen a few times. What it binds is unknown. Amplification yielded TCR beta CDR3 regions, with RNA transcripts as the source. The HTBI primer set was used in a first-round RT-PCR of the TCR CDR3. Each CDR3 protein gets one entry after TCRdb re-called the multiplex PCR reads with MiXCR. The data contain some 700,000 distinct CDR3 sequences, about 18% of them singletons. Newly diagnosed hyperthyroidism patients aged 18 to 65 years had disease lasting under 2 months. CDR3 length equals 13 residues. V was trimmed by 1 base and J by 5 bases, leaving 8 bases between them. Germline values: CDR1 LNHNV, CDR2 YYDKDF (reference sequence).

The gene calls are TRBV15 and TRBJ1-1; D might be TRBD1 (5 bases). This clonotype was obtained from a man between 45 and 60 years old with Graves' hyperthyroidism. Sequencing was carried out using blood. Here the CDR3 reads CATSRAGWTEAFF. Here the CDR3 DNA reads TGTGCCACCAGCAGAGCAGGGTGGACTGAAGCTTTCTTT.